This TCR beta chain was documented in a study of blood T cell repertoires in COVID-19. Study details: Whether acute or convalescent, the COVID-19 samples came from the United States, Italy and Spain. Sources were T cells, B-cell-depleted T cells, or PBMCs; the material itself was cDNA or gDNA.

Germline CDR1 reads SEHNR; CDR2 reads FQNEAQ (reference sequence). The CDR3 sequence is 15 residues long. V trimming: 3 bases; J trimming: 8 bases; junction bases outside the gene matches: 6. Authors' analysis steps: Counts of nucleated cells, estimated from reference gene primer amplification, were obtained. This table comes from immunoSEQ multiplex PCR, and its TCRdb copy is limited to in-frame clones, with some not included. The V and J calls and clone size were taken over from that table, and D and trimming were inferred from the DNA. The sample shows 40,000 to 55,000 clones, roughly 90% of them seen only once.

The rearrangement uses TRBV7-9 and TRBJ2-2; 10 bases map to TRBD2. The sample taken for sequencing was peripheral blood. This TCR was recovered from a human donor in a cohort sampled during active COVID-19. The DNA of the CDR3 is TGTGCCAGCAGCTTCGCTAGCGGGAGATCAGGGGAGCTGTTTTTT. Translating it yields CASSFASGRSGELFF.